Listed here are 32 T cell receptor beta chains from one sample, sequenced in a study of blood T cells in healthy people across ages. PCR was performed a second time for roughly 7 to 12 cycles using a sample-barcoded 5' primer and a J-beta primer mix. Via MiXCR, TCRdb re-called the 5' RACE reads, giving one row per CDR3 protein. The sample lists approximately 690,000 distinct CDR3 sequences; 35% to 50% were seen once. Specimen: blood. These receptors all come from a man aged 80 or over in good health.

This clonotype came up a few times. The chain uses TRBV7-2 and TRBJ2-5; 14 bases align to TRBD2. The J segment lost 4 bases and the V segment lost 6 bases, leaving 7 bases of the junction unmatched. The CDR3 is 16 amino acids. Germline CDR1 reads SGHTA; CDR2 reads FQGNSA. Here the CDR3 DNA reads TGTGCCAGCAGGCGGGACGGGACTAGCGGGAGAGAGACCCAGTACTTC. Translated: CASRRDGTSGRETQYF.

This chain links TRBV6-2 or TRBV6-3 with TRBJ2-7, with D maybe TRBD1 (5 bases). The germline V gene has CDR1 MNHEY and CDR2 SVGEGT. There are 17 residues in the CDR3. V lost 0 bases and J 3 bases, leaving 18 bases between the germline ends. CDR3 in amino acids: CASSYSGAGAVGYEQYF. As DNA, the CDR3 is TGTGCCAGCAGTTACTCAGGGGCCGGCGCAGTTGGCTACGAGCAGTACTTC.

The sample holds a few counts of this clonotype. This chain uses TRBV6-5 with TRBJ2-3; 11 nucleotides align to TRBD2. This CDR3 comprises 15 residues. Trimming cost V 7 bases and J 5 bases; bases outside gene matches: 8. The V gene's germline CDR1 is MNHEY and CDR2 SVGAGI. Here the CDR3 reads CASTFSGRGGDTQYF. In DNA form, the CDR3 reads TGTGCCAGCACGTTTAGCGGGAGGGGGGGAGATACGCAGTATTTT.

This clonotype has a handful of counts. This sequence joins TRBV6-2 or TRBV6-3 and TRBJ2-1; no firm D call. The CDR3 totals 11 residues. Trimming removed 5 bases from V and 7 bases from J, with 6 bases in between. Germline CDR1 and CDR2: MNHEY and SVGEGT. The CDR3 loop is CASSLPNEQFF. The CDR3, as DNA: TGTGCCAGCAGTCTTCCGAATGAGCAGTTCTTC.

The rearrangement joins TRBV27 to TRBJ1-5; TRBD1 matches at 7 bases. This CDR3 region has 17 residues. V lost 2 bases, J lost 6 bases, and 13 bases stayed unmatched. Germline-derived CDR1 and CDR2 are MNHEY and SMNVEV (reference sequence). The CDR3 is CASSLGGGRGGTQPQHF. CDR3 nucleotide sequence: TGTGCCAGCAGTTTAGGGGGGGGCAGGGGGGGAACTCAGCCCCAGCATTTT.

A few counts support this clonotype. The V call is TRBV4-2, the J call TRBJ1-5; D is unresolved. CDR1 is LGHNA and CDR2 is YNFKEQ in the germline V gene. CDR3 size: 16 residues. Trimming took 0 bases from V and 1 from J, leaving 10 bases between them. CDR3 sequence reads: CASSQEWAASNQPQHF. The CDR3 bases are TGTGCCAGCAGCCAAGAGTGGGCGGCGAGCAATCAGCCCCAGCATTTT.

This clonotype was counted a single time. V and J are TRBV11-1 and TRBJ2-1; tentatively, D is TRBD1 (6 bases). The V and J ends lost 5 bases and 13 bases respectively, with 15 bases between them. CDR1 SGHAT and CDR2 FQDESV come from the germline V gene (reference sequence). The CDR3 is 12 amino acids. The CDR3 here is CASSRTVETQFF. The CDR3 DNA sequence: TGTGCCAGCAGCCGGACAGTCGAGACCCAGTTCTTC.

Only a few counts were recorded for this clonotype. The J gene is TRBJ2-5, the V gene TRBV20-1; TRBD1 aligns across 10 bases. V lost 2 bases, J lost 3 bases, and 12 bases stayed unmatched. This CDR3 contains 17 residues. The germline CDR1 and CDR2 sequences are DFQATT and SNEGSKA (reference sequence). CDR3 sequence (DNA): TGCAGTGCTAGAAATCCCCCGACAGGGGGCAAAAAAGAGACCCAGTACTTC. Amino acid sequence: CSARNPPTGGKKETQYF.

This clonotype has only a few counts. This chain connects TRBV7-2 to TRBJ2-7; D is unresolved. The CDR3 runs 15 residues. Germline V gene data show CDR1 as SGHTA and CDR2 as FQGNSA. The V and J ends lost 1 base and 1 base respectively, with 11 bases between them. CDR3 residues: CASSLGTAPSYEQYF. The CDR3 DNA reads TGTGCCAGCAGCTTAGGTACAGCGCCTTCCTACGAGCAGTACTTC.

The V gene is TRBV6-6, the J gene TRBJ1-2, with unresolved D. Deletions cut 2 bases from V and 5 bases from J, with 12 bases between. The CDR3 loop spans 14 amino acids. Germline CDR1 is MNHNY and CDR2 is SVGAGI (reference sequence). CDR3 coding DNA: TGTGCCAGCAGTTACGGCAGGCCGGATTATGGCTACACCTTC. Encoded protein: CASSYGRPDYGYTF.

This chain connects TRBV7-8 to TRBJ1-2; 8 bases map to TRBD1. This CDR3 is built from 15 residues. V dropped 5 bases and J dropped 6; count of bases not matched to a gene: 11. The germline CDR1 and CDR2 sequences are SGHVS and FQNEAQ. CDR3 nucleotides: TGTGCCAGCAGCATTCTACAGGGGGTTGAAGATGGCTACACCTTC. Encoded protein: CASSILQGVEDGYTF.

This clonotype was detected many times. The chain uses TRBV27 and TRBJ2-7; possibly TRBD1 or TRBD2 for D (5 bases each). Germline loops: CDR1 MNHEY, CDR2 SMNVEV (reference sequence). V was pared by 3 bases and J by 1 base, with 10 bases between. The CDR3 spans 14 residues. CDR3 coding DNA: TGTGCCAGCAGTTTTAGGGACCGGTCCTACGAGCAGTACTTC. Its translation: CASSFRDRSYEQYF.

The CDR3 loop is CASSQDGDQPQHF. The CDR3 bases are TGCGCCAGCAGCCAAGACGGTGATCAGCCCCAGCATTTT. The chain carries TRBV4-1 and TRBJ1-5; D is unresolved. Germline CDR1 MGHRA, CDR2 YSYEKL. Deletions cut 0 bases from V and 5 bases from J, with 5 bases between. This CDR3 contains 13 residues.

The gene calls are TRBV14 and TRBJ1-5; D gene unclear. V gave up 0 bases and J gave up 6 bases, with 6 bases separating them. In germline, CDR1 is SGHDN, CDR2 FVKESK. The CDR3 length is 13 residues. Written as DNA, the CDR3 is TGTGCCAGCAGCCAAGACCCCACTCAGCCCCAGCATTTT. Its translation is CASSQDPTQPQHF.

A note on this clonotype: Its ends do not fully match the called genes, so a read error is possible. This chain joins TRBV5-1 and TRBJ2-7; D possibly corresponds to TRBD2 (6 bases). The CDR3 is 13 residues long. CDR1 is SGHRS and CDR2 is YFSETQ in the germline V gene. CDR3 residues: CASSWRGGNELYF. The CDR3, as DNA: TGCGCCAGCAGCTGGAGGGGAGGCAATGAGCTGTACTTC.

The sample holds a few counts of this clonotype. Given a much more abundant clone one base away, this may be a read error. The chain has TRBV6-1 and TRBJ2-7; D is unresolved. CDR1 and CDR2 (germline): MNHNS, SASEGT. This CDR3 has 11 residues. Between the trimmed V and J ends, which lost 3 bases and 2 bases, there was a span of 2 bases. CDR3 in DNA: TGTGCCAGCAGTGACCCCTACGAGCAGTACTTC. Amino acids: CASSDPYEQYF.

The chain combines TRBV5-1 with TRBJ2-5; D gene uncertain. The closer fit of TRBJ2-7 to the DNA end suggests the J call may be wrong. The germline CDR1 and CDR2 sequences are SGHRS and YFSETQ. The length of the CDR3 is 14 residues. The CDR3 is CASSLGTEFYEQYF. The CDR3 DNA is TGCGCCAGCAGCTTGGGAACAGAGTTCTACGAGCAGTACTTC.

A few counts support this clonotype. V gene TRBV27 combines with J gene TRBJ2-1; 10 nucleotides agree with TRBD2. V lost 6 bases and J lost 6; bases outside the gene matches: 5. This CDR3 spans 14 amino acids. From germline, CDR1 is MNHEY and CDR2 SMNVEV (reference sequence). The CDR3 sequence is CASRLAGVANEQFF. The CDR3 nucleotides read TGTGCCAGCAGGCTAGCGGGAGTTGCCAATGAGCAGTTCTTC.

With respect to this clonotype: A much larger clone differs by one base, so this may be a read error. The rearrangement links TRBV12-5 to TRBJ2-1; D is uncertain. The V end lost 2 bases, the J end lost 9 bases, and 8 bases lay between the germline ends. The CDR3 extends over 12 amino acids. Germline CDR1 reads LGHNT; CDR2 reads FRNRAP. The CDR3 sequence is CASGLSSREQFF. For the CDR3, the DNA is TGTGCTAGTGGTTTGAGTAGCCGTGAGCAGTTCTTC.

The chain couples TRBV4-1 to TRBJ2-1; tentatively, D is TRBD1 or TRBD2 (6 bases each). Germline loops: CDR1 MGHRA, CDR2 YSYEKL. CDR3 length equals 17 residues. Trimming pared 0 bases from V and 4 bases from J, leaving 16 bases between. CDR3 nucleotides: TGCGCCAGCAGCCAAGAAGGGACGACTAGGGGGTACAATGAGCAGTTCTTC. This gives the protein CASSQEGTTRGYNEQFF.

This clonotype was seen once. The CDR3 region has the DNA TGTGCCAGCAGTGAAGCGTTGAGTGGGGATGGCTACACCTTC. Residues: CASSEALSGDGYTF. This chain links TRBV6-1 with TRBJ1-2, with D unresolved. From germline, CDR1 is MNHNS and CDR2 SASEGT. V lost 0 bases, J lost 6 bases, and 11 bases lay in between. This CDR3 has 14 residues.

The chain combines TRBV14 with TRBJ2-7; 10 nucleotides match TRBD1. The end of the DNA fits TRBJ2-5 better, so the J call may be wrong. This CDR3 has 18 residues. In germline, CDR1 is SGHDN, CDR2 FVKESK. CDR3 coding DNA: TGTGCCAGCAGCCTAAGACAGGGGGCGGATGATGTCCAAGAGACCCAGTACTTC. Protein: CASSLRQGADDVQETQYF.

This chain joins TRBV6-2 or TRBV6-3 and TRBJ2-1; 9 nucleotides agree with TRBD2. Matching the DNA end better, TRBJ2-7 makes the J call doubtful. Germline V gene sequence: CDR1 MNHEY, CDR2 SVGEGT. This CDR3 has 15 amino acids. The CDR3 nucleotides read TGTGCCAGCAGGGGACTAGCCAGCTCCTACAATGAGCAGTACTTC. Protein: CASRGLASSYNEQYF.

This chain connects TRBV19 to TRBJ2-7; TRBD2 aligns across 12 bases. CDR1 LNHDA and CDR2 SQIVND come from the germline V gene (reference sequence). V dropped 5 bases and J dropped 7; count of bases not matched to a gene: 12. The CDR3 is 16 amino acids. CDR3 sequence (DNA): TGTGCCAGTAGTCCCCGCCGGACTAGCGGGGAGCTGGAGCAGTACTTC. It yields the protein CASSPRRTSGELEQYF.

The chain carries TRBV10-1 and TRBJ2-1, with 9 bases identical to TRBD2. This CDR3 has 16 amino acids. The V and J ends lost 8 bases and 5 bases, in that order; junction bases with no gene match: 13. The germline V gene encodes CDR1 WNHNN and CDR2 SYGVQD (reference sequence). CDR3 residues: CASPHRSGSRDNEQFF. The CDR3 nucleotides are TGCGCCAGCCCTCATCGTAGCGGGAGTAGAGACAATGAGCAGTTCTTC.

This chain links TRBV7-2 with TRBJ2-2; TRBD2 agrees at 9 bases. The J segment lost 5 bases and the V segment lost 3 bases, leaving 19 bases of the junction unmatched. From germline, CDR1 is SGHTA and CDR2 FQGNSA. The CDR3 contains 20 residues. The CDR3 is CASSFLGGSAGGRRTGELFF. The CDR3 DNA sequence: TGTGCCAGCAGCTTTCTCGGGGGTAGCGCGGGGGGGCGGAGGACCGGGGAGCTGTTTTTT.

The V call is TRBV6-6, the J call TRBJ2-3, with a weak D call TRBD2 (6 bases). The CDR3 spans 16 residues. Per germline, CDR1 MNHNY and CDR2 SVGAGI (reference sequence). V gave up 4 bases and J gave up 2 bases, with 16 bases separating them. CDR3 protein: CASSSRLVEFTDTQYF. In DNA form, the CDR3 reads TGTGCCAGCAGTTCCCGACTAGTCGAGTTCACAGATACGCAGTATTTT.

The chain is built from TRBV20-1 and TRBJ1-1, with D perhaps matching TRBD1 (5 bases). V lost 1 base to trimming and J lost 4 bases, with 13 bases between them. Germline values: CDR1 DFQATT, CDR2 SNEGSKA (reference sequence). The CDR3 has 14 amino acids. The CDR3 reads CSARVAGYTTEAFF. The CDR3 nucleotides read TGCAGTGCTAGAGTTGCAGGGTACACCACTGAAGCTTTCTTT.

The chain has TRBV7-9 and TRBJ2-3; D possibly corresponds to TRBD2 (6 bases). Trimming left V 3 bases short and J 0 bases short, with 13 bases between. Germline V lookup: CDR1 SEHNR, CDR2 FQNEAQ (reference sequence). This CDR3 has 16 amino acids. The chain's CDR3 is CASSFPGTVSTDTQYF. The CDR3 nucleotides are TGTGCCAGCAGCTTCCCCGGGACTGTTAGCACAGATACGCAGTATTTT.

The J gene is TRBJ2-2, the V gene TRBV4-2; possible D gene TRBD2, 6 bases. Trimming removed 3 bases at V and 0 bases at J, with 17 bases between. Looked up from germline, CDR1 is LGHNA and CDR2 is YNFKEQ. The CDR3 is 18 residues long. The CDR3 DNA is TGTGCCAGCAGCCAGGAGGGCAACCTGGCAGCGAACACCGGGGAGCTGTTTTTT. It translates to CASSQEGNLAANTGELFF.

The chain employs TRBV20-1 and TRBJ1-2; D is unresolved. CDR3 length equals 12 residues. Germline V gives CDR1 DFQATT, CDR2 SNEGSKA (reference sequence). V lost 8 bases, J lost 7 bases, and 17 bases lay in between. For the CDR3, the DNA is TGCAGTAAAGGGCGCTTAGACCGTGGCTACACCTTC. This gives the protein CSKGRLDRGYTF.

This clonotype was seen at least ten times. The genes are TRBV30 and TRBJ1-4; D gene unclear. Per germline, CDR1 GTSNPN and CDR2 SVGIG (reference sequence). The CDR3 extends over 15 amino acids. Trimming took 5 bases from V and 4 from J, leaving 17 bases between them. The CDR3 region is CAWSRGQPNNEKLFF. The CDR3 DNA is TGTGCCTGGTCCCGTGGGCAACCGAATAATGAAAAACTGTTTTTT.